The rows below give T cell receptor beta chains drawn from one sample of a study of cytomegalovirus exposure and HLA in healthy donors. Assay: immunoSEQ multiplex PCR; the TCRdb copy retains only in-frame clones and omits some. The sample holds around 120,000 clones, 75% to 90% seen once. The sample consisted of PBMCs. These receptors all stem from a man younger than 45 in good health and CMV-seronegative. Each CDR3 is given with its conserved first and last residue. The order of the fields is V gene, clone size, D gene, J gene, CDR3 protein, CDR3 DNA. D genes are given only for firm matches. For some rows the clone size is stated as once, few or many, or as a class when expanded; others skip it.

TRBV5-5,.,TRBD1,TRBJ2-7,CASSYRVQGAYEQYF,TGTGCCAGCAGCTATCGAGTACAGGGGGCTTACGAGCAGTACTTC
TRBV27,.,TRBD1,TRBJ2-4,CATGGQKNIQYF,TGTGCCACAGGGGGACAGAAAAACATTCAGTACTTC
TRBV4-2,once,.,TRBJ1-2,CASSQDRGDAGYTF,TGTGCCAGCAGCCAAGATCGCGGGGACGCTGGCTACACCTTC
TRBV28,.,.,TRBJ2-7,CASSLMGQVSEQYF,TGTGCCAGCAGTTTAATGGGACAAGTAAGCGAGCAGTACTTC
TRBV11-2,.,TRBD1,TRBJ1-2,CASSQGGSSYGYTF,TGTGCCAGCAGCCAGGGGGGTAGTAGCTATGGCTACACCTTC
TRBV10-3,.,TRBD2,TRBJ2-7,CAISETSGSSYEQYF,TGTGCCATCAGTGAGACTAGCGGGAGTTCCTACGAGCAGTACTTC
TRBV28,.,TRBD2,TRBJ2-3,CASSYIRGRVVDTQYF,TGTGCCAGCAGTTATATCCGCGGGAGGGTGGTGGATACGCAGTATTTT
TRBV6-5,.,.,TRBJ2-7,CASSYGASYEQYF,TGTGCCAGCAGTTACGGGGCTAGCTACGAGCAGTACTTC
TRBV10-1,.,.,TRBJ2-1,CASSEYPATYEQFF,TGCGCCAGCAGTGAGTACCCCGCTACGTATGAGCAGTTCTTC
TRBV7-9,.,.,TRBJ1-1,CASSLVGLEPFF,TGTGCCAGCAGCTTAGTTGGGCTGGAACCTTTCTTT
TRBV27,.,TRBD1,TRBJ2-1,CASNRGLEQFF,TGTGCCAGCAACAGGGGGCTGGAGCAGTTCTTC
TRBV4-3,.,.,TRBJ1-6,CASSISRTSGSPLHF,TGCGCCAGCAGTATCTCCCGTACCTCGGGTTCACCCCTCCACTTT
TRBV18,.,TRBD1,TRBJ2-7,CASSPAVFTGGHEQYF,TGTGCCAGCTCACCTGCTGTCTTTACAGGGGGCCACGAGCAGTACTTC
TRBV11-2,.,TRBD1,TRBJ2-7,CASSLDWAGGVYEQYF,TGTGCCAGCAGCTTAGATTGGGCAGGGGGCGTCTACGAGCAGTACTTC
TRBV14,few,.,TRBJ2-7,CASSQVIGVGEQYF,TGTGCCAGCAGCCAAGTCATCGGGGTCGGCGAGCAGTACTTC
TRBV5-1,.,.,TRBJ2-1,CASSLVGSVTYNEQFF,TGCGCCAGCAGCTTGGTCGGTAGCGTGACCTACAATGAGCAGTTCTTC
TRBV7-9,.,TRBD1,TRBJ2-5,CASSHGQENQETQYF,TGTGCCAGCAGCCACGGACAGGAGAACCAAGAGACCCAGTACTTC
TRBV4-1,.,.,TRBJ1-4,CASSQVVAGTNEKLFF,TGCGCCAGCAGCCAAGTTGTGGCAGGCACTAATGAAAAACTGTTTTTT
TRBV19,once,.,TRBJ1-2,CASSIPGTNYGYTF,TGTGCCAGTAGTATCCCAGGGACTAACTATGGCTACACCTTC
TRBV30,.,.,TRBJ2-7,CAWGQGMSPYEQYF,TGTGCCTGGGGGCAGGGAATGTCCCCCTACGAGCAGTACTTC
TRBV29-1,.,TRBD1,TRBJ1-1,CSVEDRRQGAPAFF,TGCAGCGTTGAAGATCGGAGGCAGGGGGCCCCGGCTTTCTTT
TRBV6-6,.,.,TRBJ2-5,CASSPPPSAGLETQYF,TGTGCCAGCAGCCCGCCGCCGTCAGCGGGTCTAGAGACCCAGTACTTC
TRBV5-1,.,.,TRBJ2-6,CASSLRVAGANVLTF,TGCGCCAGCAGCCTCAGGGTGGCTGGGGCCAACGTCCTGACTTTC
TRBV5-1,.,TRBD2,TRBJ2-1,CASSYSTSTSGRAYNEQFF,TGCGCCAGCAGCTACTCGACTTCCACTAGCGGGAGGGCCTACAATGAGCAGTTCTTC
TRBV25-1,few,TRBD1,TRBJ2-5,CASSGGTEPMWAQYF,TGTGCCAGCAGTGGGGGGACAGAGCCCATGTGGGCCCAGTACTTC
TRBV5-1,few,.,TRBJ1-1,CASSFNPSMNTEAFF,TGCGCCAGCAGCTTCAATCCCAGTATGAACACTGAAGCTTTCTTT
TRBV2,.,TRBD1,TRBJ1-4,CASSLDRAEKLFF,TGTGCCAGCAGTCTGGACAGGGCGGAAAAACTGTTTTTT
TRBV11-2,.,.,TRBJ1-2,CASSHGRTATNYGYTF,TGTGCCAGCAGCCATGGACGGACAGCGACAAACTATGGCTACACCTTC
TRBV9,.,TRBD1,TRBJ1-5,CASSAGTEDQPQHF,TGTGCCAGCAGCGCAGGGACAGAGGATCAGCCCCAGCATTTT
TRBV30,.,TRBD1,TRBJ1-2,CAWSTTGGIYGYTF,TGTGCCTGGAGTACGACAGGGGGTATCTATGGCTACACCTTC
TRBV28,.,.,TRBJ2-3,CASSLNERVGITQYF,TGTGCCAGCAGTTTAAACGAGCGGGTAGGCATAACGCAGTATTTT
TRBV5-4,.,.,TRBJ2-1,CASSLTGADNEQFF,TGTGCCAGCAGCTTGACGGGAGCCGACAATGAGCAGTTCTTC
TRBV19,.,TRBD2,TRBJ2-3,CASSELAEGPGDTQYF,TGTGCCAGTAGTGAACTAGCGGAAGGGCCGGGGGATACGCAGTATTTT
TRBV28,few,.,TRBJ1-1,CASSFYVGGTEAFF,TGTGCCAGCAGTTTTTACGTTGGGGGGACTGAAGCTTTCTTT
TRBV6-5,few,TRBD1,TRBJ2-3,CASSRQGALPDTQYF,TGTGCCAGCAGCCGACAGGGGGCCTTGCCAGATACGCAGTATTTT
TRBV9,once,.,TRBJ2-3,CASSAPSSSTDTQYF,TGTGCCAGCAGCGCCCCGTCGAGCAGCACAGATACGCAGTATTTT
TRBV5-6,.,.,TRBJ1-5,CASSLALVGGNQPQHF,TGTGCCAGCAGCTTGGCCCTAGTAGGGGGCAATCAGCCCCAGCATTTT
TRBV6-5,few,.,TRBJ2-7,CASRPIYEQYF,TGTGCCAGCAGACCTATATACGAGCAGTACTTC
TRBV14,few,TRBD2,TRBJ2-5,CASSPGGGLYRETQYF,TGTGCCAGCAGCCCCGGCGGGGGGCTGTACCGGGAGACCCAGTACTTC
TRBV5-1,once,TRBD2,TRBJ2-1,CATSLAGGYNEQFF,TGCGCCACCTCACTAGCGGGAGGGTACAATGAGCAGTTCTTC
TRBV5-6,few,TRBD1,TRBJ1-5,CASSLGGPRGHQPQHF,TGTGCCAGCAGCTTGGGGGGTCCGAGGGGGCATCAGCCCCAGCATTTT
TRBV2,.,TRBD2,TRBJ2-1,CASSENGGSYNEQFF,TGTGCCAGCAGTGAAAACGGGGGGTCCTACAATGAGCAGTTCTTC
TRBV4-1,few,.,TRBJ2-7,CASSQWAAYEQYF,TGCGCCAGCAGCCAATGGGCCGCCTACGAGCAGTACTTC
TRBV4-3,.,.,TRBJ2-1,CASSQDRGLVGAEQFF,TGCGCCAGCAGCCAAGATAGAGGACTGGTGGGTGCTGAGCAGTTCTTC
TRBV5-1,.,.,TRBJ1-3,CASSSGFSGNTIYF,TGCGCCAGCAGCTCGGGTTTCTCTGGAAACACCATATATTTT
TRBV6-5,.,.,TRBJ1-5,CASGWGGDQPQNF,TGTGCCAGCGGGTGGGGAGGGGACCAGCCCCAGAATTTT
TRBV6-1,.,.,TRBJ2-3,CASSGFGEPDTQYF,TGTGCCAGCAGTGGGTTCGGGGAACCAGATACGCAGTATTTT
TRBV28,.,.,TRBJ1-2,CASSSFGVNYGYTF,TGTGCCAGCAGTTCTTTCGGGGTCAACTATGGCTACACCTTC
TRBV19,.,TRBD2,TRBJ2-1,CASSTGLAGGLLVNEQFF,TGTGCCAGTAGTACCGGACTAGCGGGAGGGCTACTTGTAAATGAGCAGTTCTTC
TRBV27,.,TRBD1,TRBJ2-7,CASSFDRENEQYF,TGTGCCAGCAGTTTCGACAGGGAGAACGAGCAGTACTTC
TRBV4-3,.,TRBD2,TRBJ2-7,CASSQGSGTDTYEQYF,TGCGCCAGCAGCCAAGGCAGCGGGACTGATACGTACGAGCAGTACTTC
TRBV15,.,.,TRBJ1-3,CATSRDRGGNTIYF,TGTGCCACCAGCAGAGATCGGGGTGGAAACACCATATATTTT
TRBV11-3,.,TRBD1,TRBJ1-1,CASSLDRTGEAFF,TGTGCCAGCAGCTTAGATAGGACAGGTGAAGCTTTCTTT
TRBV30,.,TRBD1,TRBJ1-1,CAWTGAGQDNMNTEAFF,TGTGCCTGGACAGGCGCGGGACAGGATAACATGAACACTGAAGCTTTCTTT
TRBV19,.,TRBD2,TRBJ2-7,CASSTGLAYEQYF,TGTGCCAGTAGCACGGGACTAGCCTACGAGCAGTACTTC